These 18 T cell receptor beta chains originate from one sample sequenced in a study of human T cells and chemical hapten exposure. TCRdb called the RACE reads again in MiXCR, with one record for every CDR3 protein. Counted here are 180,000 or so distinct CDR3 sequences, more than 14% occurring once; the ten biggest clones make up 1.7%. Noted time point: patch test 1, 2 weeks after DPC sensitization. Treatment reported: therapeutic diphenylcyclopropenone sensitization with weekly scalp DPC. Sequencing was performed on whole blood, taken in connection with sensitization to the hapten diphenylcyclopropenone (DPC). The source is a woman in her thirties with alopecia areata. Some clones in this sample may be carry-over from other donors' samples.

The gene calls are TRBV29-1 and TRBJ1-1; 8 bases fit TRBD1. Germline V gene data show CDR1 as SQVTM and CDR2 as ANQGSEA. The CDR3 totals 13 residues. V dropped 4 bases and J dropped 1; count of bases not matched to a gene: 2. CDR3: CSVGGTGNTEAFF. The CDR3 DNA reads TGCAGCGTTGGTGGGACAGGGAACACTGAAGCTTTCTTT.

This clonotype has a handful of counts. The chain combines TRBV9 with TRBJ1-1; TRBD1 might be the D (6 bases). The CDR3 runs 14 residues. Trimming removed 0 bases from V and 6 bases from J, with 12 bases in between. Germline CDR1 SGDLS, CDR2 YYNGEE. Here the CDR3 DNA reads TGTGCCAGCAGCGTAGCTTCAGGGGCACCTGAAGCTTTCTTT. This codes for CASSVASGAPEAFF. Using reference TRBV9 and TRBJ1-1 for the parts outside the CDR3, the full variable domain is DSGVTQTPKHLITATGQRVTLRCSPRSGDLSVYWYQQSLDQGLQFLIQYYNGEERAKGNILERFSAQQFPDLHSELNLSSLELGDSALYFCASSVASGAPEAFFGQGTRLTVV.

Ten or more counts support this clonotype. The CDR3 DNA sequence: TGTGCCAGTAGTACACCTAACAGGGGACTGAGCTATGGCTACACCTTC. Translated: CASSTPNRGLSYGYTF. The chain joins TRBV19 to TRBJ1-2, with TRBD1 matching 7 bases. CDR1 and CDR2 (germline): LNHDA, SQIVND (reference sequence). J was trimmed by 4 bases and V by 4 bases; bases with no gene match: 12. The CDR3 contains 16 residues.

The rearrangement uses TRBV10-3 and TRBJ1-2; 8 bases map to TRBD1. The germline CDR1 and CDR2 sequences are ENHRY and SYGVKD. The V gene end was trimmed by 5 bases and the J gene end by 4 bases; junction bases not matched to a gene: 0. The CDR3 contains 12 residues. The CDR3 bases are TGTGCCATCAGTCAGGGGGCCTATGGCTACACCTTC. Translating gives CAISQGAYGYTF.

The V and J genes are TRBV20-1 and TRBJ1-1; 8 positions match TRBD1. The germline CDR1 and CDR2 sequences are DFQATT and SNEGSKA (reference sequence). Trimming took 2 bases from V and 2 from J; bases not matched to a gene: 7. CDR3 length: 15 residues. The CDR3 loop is CSARSAGTGNTEAFF. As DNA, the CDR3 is TGCAGTGCTAGAAGTGCCGGGACAGGTAACACTGAAGCTTTCTTT.

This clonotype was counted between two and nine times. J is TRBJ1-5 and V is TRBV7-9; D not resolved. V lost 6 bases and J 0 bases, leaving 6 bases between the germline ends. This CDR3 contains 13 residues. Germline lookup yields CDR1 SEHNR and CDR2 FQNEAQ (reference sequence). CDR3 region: CASSRDSNQPQHF. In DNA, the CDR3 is TGTGCCAGCAGTCGGGATAGCAATCAGCCCCAGCATTTT.

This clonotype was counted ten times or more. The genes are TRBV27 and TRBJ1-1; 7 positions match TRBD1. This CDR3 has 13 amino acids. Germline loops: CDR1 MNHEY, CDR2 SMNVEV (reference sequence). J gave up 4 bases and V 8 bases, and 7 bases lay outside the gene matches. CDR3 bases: TGTGCCAGCCCGGGACAGTGGGGCACTGAAGCTTTCTTT. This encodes CASPGQWGTEAFF.

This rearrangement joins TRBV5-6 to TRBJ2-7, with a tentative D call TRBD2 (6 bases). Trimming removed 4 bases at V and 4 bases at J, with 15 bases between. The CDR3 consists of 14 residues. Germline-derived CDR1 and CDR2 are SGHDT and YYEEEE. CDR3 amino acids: CASSTAGGEYEQYF. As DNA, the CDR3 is TGTGCCAGCAGCACGGCAGGCGGGGAGTACGAGCAGTACTTC.

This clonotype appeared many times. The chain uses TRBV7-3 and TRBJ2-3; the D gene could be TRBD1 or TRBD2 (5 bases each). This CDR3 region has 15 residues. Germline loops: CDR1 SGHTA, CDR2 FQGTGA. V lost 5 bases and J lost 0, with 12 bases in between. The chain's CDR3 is CASSPGRLSTDTQYF. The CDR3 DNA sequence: TGTGCCAGCAGCCCGGGACGGCTTAGCACAGATACGCAGTATTTT.

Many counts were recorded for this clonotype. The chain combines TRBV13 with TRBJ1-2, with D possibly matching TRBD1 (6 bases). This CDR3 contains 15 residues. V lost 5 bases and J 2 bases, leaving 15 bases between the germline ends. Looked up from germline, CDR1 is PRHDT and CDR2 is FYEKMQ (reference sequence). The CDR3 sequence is CASSPRGWENYGYTF. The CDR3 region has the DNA TGTGCCAGCAGCCCAAGGGGGTGGGAGAACTATGGCTACACCTTC.

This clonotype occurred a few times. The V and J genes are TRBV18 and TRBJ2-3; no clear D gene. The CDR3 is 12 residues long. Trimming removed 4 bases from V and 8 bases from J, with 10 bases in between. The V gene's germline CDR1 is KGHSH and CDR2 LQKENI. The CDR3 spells CASSRDLGTQYF. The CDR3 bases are TGTGCCAGCTCACGAGATTTGGGTACGCAGTATTTT.

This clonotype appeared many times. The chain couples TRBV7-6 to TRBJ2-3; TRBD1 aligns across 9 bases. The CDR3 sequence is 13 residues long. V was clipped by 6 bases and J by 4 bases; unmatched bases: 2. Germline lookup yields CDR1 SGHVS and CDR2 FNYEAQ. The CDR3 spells CASRGQGSDTQYF. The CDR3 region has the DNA TGTGCCAGCAGGGGACAGGGTTCAGATACGCAGTATTTT.

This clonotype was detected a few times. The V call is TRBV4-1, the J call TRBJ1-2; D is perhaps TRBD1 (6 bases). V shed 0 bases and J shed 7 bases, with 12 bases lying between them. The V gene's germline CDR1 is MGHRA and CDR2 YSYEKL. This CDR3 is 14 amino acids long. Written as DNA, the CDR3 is TGCGCCAGCAGCCAAGATAGGGGGGGCGTTGGCTACACCTTC. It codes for CASSQDRGGVGYTF.

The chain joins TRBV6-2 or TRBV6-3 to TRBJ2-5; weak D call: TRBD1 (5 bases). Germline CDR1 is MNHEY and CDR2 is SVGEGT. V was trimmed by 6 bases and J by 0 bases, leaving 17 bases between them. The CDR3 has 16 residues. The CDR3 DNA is TGTGCCAGCAGCCGAATTGGGGCCAGCAACCAAGAGACCCAGTACTTC. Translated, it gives CASSRIGASNQETQYF.

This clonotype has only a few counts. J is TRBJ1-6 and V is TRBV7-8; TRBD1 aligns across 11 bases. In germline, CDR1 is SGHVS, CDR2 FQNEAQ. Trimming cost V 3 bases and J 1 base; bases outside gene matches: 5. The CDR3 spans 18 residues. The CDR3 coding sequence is TGTGCCAGCAGCTTCGTGGGACAGGGGGGATCCTATAATTCACCCCTCCACTTT. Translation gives CASSFVGQGGSYNSPLHF.

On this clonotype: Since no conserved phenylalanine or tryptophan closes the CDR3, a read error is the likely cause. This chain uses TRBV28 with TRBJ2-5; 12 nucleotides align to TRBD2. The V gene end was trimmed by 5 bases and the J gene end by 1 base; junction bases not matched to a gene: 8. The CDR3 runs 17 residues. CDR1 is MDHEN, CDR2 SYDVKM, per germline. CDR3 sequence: CASSPSGTSGLQETQYL. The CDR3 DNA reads TGTGCCAGCAGTCCATCCGGGACTAGCGGGCTCCAAGAGACCCAGTACTTG.

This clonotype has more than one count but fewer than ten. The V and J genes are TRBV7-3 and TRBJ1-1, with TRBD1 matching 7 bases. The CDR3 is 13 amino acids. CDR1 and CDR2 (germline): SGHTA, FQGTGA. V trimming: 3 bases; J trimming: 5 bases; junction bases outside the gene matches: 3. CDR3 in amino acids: CASSLTGRTEAFF. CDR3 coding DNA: TGTGCCAGCAGCTTGACAGGGAGGACTGAAGCTTTCTTT. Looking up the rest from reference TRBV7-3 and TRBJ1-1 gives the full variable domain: GAGVSQTPSNKVTEKGKYVELRCDPISGHTALYWYRQSLGQGPEFLIYFQGTGAADDSGLPNDRFFAVRPEGSVSTLKIQRTERGDSAVYLCASSLTGRTEAFFGQGTRLTVV.

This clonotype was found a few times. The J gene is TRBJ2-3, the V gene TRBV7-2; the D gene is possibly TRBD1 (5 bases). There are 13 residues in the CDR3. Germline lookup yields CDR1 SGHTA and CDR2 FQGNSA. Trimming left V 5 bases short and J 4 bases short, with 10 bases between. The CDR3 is CASSPRVADTQYF. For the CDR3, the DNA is TGTGCCAGCAGCCCCAGGGTTGCAGATACGCAGTATTTT.